Detailed here is one TCR beta chain. There is no known antigen for this receptor. This entry belongs to a study of monozygotic twins with inflammatory bowel disease (dated by TCRdb to between 2018 and 2020). In the study overall: The full study comprised 30 or so monozygotic twin pairs: nine German pairs (four IBD-concordant, five IBD-discordant) and 19 IBD-discordant Danish pairs. Disease-associated traits were sought mainly through comparisons between IBD patients and their genetically identical healthy co-twins within discordant pairs. Each individual had, on average, about 151 000 unique TCRalpha sequences and 181 000 unique TCRbeta sequences available for analysis.

Results the study describes overall, beyond this receptor: Differing immunosuppressive treatments among patients may have added background noise and inter-individual variability to the repertoires. No single strong signal or clonotype linked to IBD turned up in the results, so the idea that one exists was not supported. The analysis was unable to tell apart different T cell subtypes. Repertoire similarity did not differ between concordant and discordant twins, which could be due to limited statistical power. TCRbeta repertoire diversity, by inverse Simpson index, was decreased in IBD patients compared with their healthy co-twins. Compared with healthy twins, IBD patients shared fewer clonotypes with other individuals, and the difference was most pronounced in patients with signs of disease activity.

The CDR3 has 13 amino acids, counting the end cysteine and phenylalanine. No coding sequence is recorded. CDR1 is given as MNHEY and CDR2 as SVGAGI, both from the germline V gene. An approximately 2.5 ml peripheral blood sample was drawn into PAXgene tubes per donor and stored at -80°C. Without T cell sorting, total RNA was isolated from whole blood using the PAXgene blood miRNA kit on an automated QIAcube. Peripheral blood from monozygotic twin pairs concordant or discordant for inflammatory bowel disease was subjected to deep TCRalpha and TCRbeta repertoire profiling with unique molecular barcoding. Smoking habits were recorded for all twin pairs, and individuals were classified as current, former or never smokers. The protocol used for the library was 5' RACE. The input for every TCR library was around 3.5 ug of total RNA. cDNA was synthesized with SMARTScribe reverse transcriptase in eight separate reactions per sample. Unique molecular identifiers containing a 6-nucleotide sample barcode were introduced through template switching during cDNA synthesis. TCRalpha and TCRbeta cDNA was amplified by two nested PCRs of approximately 17 and 9 cycles, with bead purification after each PCR. Before amplification, the cDNA was treated with uracil DNA-glycosylase and purified using the QIAquick PCR purification kit. In the second PCR, Illumina TruSeq-compatible adapters and sample-specific barcodes were added. Library quality and concentration were assessed using TapeStation and Qubit, and about 4.7 ng of each library was pooled. The pooled libraries were sequenced with 2 x 100 bp reads and custom sequencing primers on an Illumina HiSeq2500 single-index Rapid Run. Per the original workflow: MiGEC version 1.2.6 was used for UMI-based consensus assembly to correct PCR and sequencing errors. MiXCR version 2.1.1 was used for V(D)J alignment, clonotype assembly and CDR3 extraction. Gene usage, clonotype sharing and MAIT/NKT TCR abundance were normalised by analysing the top 1000, 10 000 and 20 000 clonotypes per sample. Diversity was computed as the inverse Simpson index with the vegan R package after downsampling to 27 000 UMIs. Paired Mann-Whitney U tests were applied to discordant twin pairs, and Benjamini-Hochberg correction was used for multiple testing. TCRdb reprocessed the reads into one record per CDR3 protein sequence, lacking DNA. The V and J calls come from TCRdb's annotation, not from the publication. The sample table includes 300,000 to 450,000 distinct CDR3 sequences. The top ten hold 2.5% to 3% of the sample.

The sample taken for sequencing was blood. This receptor chain uses TRBV6-5 and TRBJ1-6; TCRdb designates TRBD1, a call that cannot be tested without DNA. The receptor comes from a human donor with ulcerative colitis or Crohn's disease, or a healthy co-twin of an affected twin (not recorded which). The CDR3: CASSSGLGSPLHF.